This entry lists 11 T cell receptor beta chains sequenced from one sample in a study of blood T cell repertoires in COVID-19. Sequenced by immunoSEQ multiplex PCR; TCRdb stores in-frame clones only, minus some. The sample records some 48,000 clones, 84% being singletons. Sequencing was done on a sample of peripheral blood. The origin of the receptors is a human donor in a cohort sampled during active COVID-19.

The chain recombines TRBV9 with TRBJ1-2, with D hard to call. This CDR3 has 16 residues. Trimming pared 0 bases from V and 1 base from J, leaving 13 bases between. Germline CDR1 and CDR2: SGDLS and YYNGEE. As DNA, the CDR3 is TGTGCCAGCAGCGTAGCTGGTGGAGGTTTTAACTATGGCTACACCTTC. Protein product: CASSVAGGGFNYGYTF.

This clone was seen a few times. The V gene is TRBV7-2, the J gene TRBJ2-7; possibly TRBD2 for D (6 bases). This CDR3 is 15 amino acids long. Trimming removed 5 bases at V and 4 bases at J, with 18 bases between. Germline lookup yields CDR1 SGHTA and CDR2 FQGNSA. CDR3 sequence reads: CASSPRGSGRYEQYF. The CDR3 region has the DNA TGTGCCAGCAGCCCCCGGGGTAGCGGCAGATACGAGCAGTACTTC.

The chain employs TRBV19 and TRBJ1-5; 7 nucleotides agree with TRBD1. The CDR3 extends over 17 amino acids. Germline CDR1 is LNHDA and CDR2 is SQIVND (reference sequence). The trim removed 8 bases at V and 0 bases at J, leaving 13 bases unmatched. The CDR3 reads CASEGTAIKYSNQPQHF. The CDR3 coding sequence is TGTGCCAGTGAGGGGACAGCGATAAAATATAGCAATCAGCCCCAGCATTTT.

Written as DNA, the CDR3 is TGTGCCTGGAGCTACGCAGGGGCCGCCTACGAGCAGTACTTC. It specifies CAWSYAGAAYEQYF. The rearrangement links TRBV30 to TRBJ2-7; possible D gene TRBD1, 6 bases. The germline gives CDR1 GTSNPN, CDR2 SVGIG (reference sequence). The CDR3 contains 14 residues. V shed 3 bases and J shed 2 bases, with 14 bases lying between them.

There are a few counts of this clone. The rearrangement links TRBV2 to TRBJ1-5, with unresolved D. Germline V gives CDR1 SNHLY, CDR2 FYNNEI. V lost 4 bases and J lost 2, with 9 bases in between. This CDR3 is built from 14 residues. The CDR3 DNA is TGTGCCAGCAGTGTCGAGCGAGGCAATCAGCCCCAGCATTTT. Its protein product is CASSVERGNQPQHF.

The chain carries TRBV15 and TRBJ2-2, with 8 bases that match TRBD1. The CDR3 has 15 residues. Germline loops: CDR1 LNHNV, CDR2 YYDKDF (reference sequence). V lost 3 bases and J lost 5; bases outside the gene matches: 5. The CDR3 here is CATSRDRAKTGELFF. DNA for the CDR3: TGTGCCACCAGCAGGGACAGGGCAAAAACCGGGGAGCTGTTTTTT.

This sequence joins TRBV7-8 and TRBJ2-7; TRBD2 matches 10 bases. Looked up from germline, CDR1 is SGHVS and CDR2 is FQNEAQ. The CDR3 totals 15 residues. Germline trimming cut 1 base from V and 2 bases from J; bases unmatched to any gene: 2. The CDR3 bases are TGTGCCAGCAGCTTAGGGCTAGCGGGAGCCTACGAGCAGTACTTC. Its translation is CASSLGLAGAYEQYF. The whole variable domain, remainder taken from reference TRBV7-8 and TRBJ2-7, is GAGVSQSPRYKVAKRGQDVALRCDPISGHVSLFWYQQALGQGPEFLTYFQNEAQLDKSGLPSDRFFAERPEGSVSTLKIQRTQQEDSAVYLCASSLGLAGAYEQYFGPGTRLTVT.

The chain uses TRBV19 and TRBJ1-4; 9 bases line up with TRBD1. V gave up 6 bases and J gave up 10 bases; unmatched junction bases: 9. Germline-derived CDR1 and CDR2 are LNHDA and SQIVND (reference sequence). This CDR3 has 14 residues. The CDR3 here is CASRGTGSLGKLFF. Written as DNA, the CDR3 is TGTGCCAGTAGGGGGACAGGGTCCCTTGGAAAACTGTTTTTT.

This rearrangement joins TRBV7-2 to TRBJ2-1; D ambiguous. This CDR3 region has 12 residues. Deletions cut 2 bases from V and 10 bases from J, with 9 bases between. CDR1 and CDR2 from the germline V gene are SGHTA and FQGNSA. This CDR3 reads CASSLNYGEQFF. CDR3 bases: TGTGCCAGCAGCTTAAACTACGGAGAGCAGTTCTTC.

The chain links TRBV10-2 to TRBJ1-1, with 8 positions matching TRBD1. CDR1 is WSHSY and CDR2 is SAAADI in the germline V gene. The ends lost 6 bases at V and 4 bases at J; junction bases unmatched: 7. This CDR3 is 14 amino acids long. The CDR3 DNA reads as TGCGCCAGCAGGGGGAAGGGGACAGGCACTGAAGCTTTCTTT. Translating it yields CASRGKGTGTEAFF.

This clone was detected once. The chain combines TRBV7-2 with TRBJ2-6; no clear D. The CDR3 runs to 14 residues. Trimming took off 3 bases at V and 0 bases at J, with 3 bases between the two ends. Germline CDR1 and CDR2: SGHTA and FQGNSA. DNA of the CDR3: TGTGCCAGCAGCTTTAACTCTGGGGCCAACGTCCTGACTTTC. Translation: CASSFNSGANVLTF.